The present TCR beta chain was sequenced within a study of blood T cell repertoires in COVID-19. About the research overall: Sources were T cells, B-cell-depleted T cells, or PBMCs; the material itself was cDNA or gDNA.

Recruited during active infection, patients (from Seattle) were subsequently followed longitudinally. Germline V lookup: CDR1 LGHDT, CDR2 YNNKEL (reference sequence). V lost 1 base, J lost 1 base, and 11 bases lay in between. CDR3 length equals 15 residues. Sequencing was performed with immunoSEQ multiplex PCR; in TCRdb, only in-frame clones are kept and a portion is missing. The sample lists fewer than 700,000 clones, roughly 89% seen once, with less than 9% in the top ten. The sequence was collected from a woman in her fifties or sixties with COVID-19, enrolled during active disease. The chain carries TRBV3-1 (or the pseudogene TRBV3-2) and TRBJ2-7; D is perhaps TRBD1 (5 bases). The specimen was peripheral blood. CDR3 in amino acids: CASSQVPDTSYEQYF. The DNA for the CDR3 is TGTGCCAGCAGCCAAGTGCCGGACACTTCCTACGAGCAGTACTTC.